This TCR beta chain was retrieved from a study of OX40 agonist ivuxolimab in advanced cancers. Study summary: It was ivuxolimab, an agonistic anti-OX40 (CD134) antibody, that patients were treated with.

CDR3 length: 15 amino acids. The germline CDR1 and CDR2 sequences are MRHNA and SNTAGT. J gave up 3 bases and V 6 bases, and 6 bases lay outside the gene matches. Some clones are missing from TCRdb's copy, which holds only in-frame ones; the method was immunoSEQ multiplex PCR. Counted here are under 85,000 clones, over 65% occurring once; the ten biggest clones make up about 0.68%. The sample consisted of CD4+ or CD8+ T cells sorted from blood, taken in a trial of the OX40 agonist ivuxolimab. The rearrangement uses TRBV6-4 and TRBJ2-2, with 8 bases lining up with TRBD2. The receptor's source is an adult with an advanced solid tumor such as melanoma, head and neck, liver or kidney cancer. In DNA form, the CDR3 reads TGTGCCAGCAGACACGGGGGGGGCTACACCGGGGAGCTGTTTTTT. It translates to CASRHGGGYTGELFF.